This T cell receptor (beta chain) was identified in a study of T cells in Graves' hyperthyroidism and ophthalmopathy. The diagnostic basis comprised clinical symptoms, serum thyroxine and TRAb, thyroid ultrasound and orbital computed tomography. The CDR3 has 11 residues. Trimming left V 5 bases short and J 11 bases short, with 10 bases between. In germline, CDR1 is MDHEN, CDR2 SYDVKM. From RNA transcripts, TCR beta CDR3 regions were amplified. The TCR CDR3 was amplified in a first-round RT-PCR using the HTBI primer set. TCRdb reprocessed the multiplex PCR reads with MiXCR, giving one entry per CDR3 protein. The sample lists more than 500,000 distinct CDR3 sequences, under 20% occurring once. This clonotype was seen at least ten times.

The clonotype was recovered from a woman aged 25 to 39 with Graves' hyperthyroidism. The chain couples TRBV28 to TRBJ2-1; D is ambiguous. The specimen sequenced was blood. CDR3 residues: CASSPGPKQFF. CDR3 coding DNA: TGTGCCAGCAGTCCCGGACCCAAGCAGTTCTTC.